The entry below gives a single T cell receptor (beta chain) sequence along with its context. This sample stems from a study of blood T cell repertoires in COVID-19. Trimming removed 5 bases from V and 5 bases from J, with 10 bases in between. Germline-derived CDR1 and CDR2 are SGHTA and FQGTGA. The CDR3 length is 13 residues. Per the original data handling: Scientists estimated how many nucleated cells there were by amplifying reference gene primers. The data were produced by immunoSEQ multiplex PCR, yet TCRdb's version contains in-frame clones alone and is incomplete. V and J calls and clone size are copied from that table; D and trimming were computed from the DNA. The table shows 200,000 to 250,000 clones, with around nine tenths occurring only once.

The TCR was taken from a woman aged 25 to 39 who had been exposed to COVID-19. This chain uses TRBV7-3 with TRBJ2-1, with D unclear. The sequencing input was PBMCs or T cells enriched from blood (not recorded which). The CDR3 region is CASSPRSHNEQFF. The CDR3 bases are TGTGCCAGCAGCCCCAGGTCCCACAATGAGCAGTTCTTC.